This T cell receptor beta chain originates from a study of ipilimumab plus nivolumab after autologous stem cell transplantation. Whole-study context: Patients received a median of 5 ipilimumab and roughly 8 nivolumab doses.

This CDR3 is built from 12 residues. The germline V gene encodes CDR1 MNHEY and CDR2 SMNVEV (reference sequence). Trimming took off 5 bases at V and 7 bases at J, with 11 bases between the two ends. TCRdb keeps only in-frame clones here, not all; method: immunoSEQ multiplex PCR. The data contain 10,000 or so clones, just under 80% of them singletons. This sequence originates from a male donor with diffuse large B-cell lymphoma. J is TRBJ1-2 and V is TRBV27; D perhaps matches TRBD1 (5 bases). Sequencing used PBMCs, obtained in a trial of ipilimumab plus nivolumab as post-transplant consolidation. The CDR3 loop reads CASSPQRGGYTF. For the CDR3, the DNA is TGTGCCAGCAGTCCCCAGAGGGGTGGCTACACCTTC.